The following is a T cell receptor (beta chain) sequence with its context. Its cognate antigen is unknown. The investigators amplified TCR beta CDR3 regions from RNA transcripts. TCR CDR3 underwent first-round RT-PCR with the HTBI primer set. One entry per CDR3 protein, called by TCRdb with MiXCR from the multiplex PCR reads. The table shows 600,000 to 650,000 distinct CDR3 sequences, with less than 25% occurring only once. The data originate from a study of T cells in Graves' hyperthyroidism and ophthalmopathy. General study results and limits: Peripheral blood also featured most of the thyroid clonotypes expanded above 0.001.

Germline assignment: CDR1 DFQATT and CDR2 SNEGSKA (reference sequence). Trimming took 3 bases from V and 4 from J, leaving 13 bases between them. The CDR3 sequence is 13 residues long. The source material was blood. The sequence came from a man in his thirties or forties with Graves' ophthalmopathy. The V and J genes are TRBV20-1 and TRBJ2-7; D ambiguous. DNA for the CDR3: TGCAGTGCTAGCGGGTATCTCAAATACGAGCAGTACTTC. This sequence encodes CSASGYLKYEQYF.